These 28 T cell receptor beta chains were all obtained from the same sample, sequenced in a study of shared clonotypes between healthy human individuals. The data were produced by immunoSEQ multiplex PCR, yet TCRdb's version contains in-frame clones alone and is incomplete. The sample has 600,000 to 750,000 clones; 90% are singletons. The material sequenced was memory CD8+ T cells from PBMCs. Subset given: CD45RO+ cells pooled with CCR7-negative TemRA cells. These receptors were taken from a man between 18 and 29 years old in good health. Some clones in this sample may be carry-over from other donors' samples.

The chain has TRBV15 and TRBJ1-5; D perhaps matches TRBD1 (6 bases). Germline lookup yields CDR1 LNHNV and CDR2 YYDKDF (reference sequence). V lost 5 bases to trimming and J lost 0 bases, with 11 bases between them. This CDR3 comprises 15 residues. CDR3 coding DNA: TGTGCCACCAGCCCTACAGGGAATAGCAATCAGCCCCAGCATTTT. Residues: CATSPTGNSNQPQHF.

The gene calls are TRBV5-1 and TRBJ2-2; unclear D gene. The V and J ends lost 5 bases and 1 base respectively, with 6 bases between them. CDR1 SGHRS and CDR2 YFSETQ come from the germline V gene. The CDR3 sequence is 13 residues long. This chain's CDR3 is CASRDLNTGELFF. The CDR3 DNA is TGCGCCAGCAGAGACTTGAACACCGGGGAGCTGTTTTTT.

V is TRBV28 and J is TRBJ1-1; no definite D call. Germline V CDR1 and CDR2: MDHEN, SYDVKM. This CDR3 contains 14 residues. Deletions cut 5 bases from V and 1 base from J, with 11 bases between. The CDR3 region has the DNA TGTGCCAGCAGTCCAGTCCCCTGGAACACTGAAGCTTTCTTT. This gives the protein CASSPVPWNTEAFF.

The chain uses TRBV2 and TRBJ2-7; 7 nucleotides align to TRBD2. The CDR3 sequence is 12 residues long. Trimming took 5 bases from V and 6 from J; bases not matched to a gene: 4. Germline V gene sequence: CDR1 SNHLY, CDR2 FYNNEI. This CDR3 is CASSLIAGEQYF. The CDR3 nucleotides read TGTGCCAGCAGTTTGATAGCGGGCGAGCAGTACTTC. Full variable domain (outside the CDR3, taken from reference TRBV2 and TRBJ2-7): EPEVTQTPSHQVTQMGQEVILRCVPISNHLYFYWYRQILGQKVEFLVSFYNNEISEKSEIFDDQFSVERPDGSNFTLKIRSTKLEDSAMYFCASSLIAGEQYFGPGTRLTVT.

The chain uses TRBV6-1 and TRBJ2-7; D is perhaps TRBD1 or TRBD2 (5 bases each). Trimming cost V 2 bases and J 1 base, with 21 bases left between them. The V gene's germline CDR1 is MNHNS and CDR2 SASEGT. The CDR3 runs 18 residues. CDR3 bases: TGTGCCAGCAGTGAAACCCTAGGGGTGGGAGCTCTTTCCTACGAGCAGTACTTC. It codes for CASSETLGVGALSYEQYF.

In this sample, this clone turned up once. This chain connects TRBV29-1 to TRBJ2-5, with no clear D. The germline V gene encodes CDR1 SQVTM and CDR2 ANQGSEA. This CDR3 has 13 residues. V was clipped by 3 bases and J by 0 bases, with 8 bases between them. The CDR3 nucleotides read TGCAGCGTTGAGTTTCCGAACCAAGAGACCCAGTACTTC. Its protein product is CSVEFPNQETQYF.

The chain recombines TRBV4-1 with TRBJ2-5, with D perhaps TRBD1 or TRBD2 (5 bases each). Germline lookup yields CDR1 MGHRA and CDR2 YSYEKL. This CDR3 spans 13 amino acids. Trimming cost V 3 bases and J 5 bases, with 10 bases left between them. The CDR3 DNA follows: TGCGCCAGCAGCCAGGGGGAGTTGGAGACCCAGTACTTC. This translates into CASSQGELETQYF.

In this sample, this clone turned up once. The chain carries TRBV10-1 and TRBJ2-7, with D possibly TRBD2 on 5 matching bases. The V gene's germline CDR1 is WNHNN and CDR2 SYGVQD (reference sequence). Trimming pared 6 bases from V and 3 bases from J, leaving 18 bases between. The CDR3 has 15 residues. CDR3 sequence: CASSLQPAGSYEQYF. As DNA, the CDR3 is TGCGCCAGCAGCCTTCAGCCGGCTGGGAGCTACGAGCAGTACTTC.

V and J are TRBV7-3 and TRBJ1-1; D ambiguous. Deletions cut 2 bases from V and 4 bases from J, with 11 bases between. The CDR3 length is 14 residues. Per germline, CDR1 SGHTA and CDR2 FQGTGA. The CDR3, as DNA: TGTGCCAGCAGCTTAGAGGGTCGGGGCACTGAAGCTTTCTTT. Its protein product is CASSLEGRGTEAFF. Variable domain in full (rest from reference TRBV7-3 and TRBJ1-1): GAGVSQTPSNKVTEKGKYVELRCDPISGHTALYWYRQSLGQGPEFLIYFQGTGAADDSGLPNDRFFAVRPEGSVSTLKIQRTERGDSAVYLCASSLEGRGTEAFFGQGTRLTVV.

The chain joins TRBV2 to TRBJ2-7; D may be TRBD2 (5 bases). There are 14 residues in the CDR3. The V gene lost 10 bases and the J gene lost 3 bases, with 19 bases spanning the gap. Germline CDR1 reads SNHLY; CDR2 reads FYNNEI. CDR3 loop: CATTLAGRVYEQYF. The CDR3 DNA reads TGTGCCACCACCCTAGCTGGAAGGGTCTACGAGCAGTACTTC.

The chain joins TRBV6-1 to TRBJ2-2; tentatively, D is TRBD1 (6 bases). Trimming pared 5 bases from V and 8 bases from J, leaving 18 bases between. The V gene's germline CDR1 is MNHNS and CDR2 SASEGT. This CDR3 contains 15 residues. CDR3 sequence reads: CASSQTGYAVGELFF. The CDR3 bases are TGTGCCAGCAGTCAGACAGGCTACGCAGTGGGGGAGCTGTTTTTT.

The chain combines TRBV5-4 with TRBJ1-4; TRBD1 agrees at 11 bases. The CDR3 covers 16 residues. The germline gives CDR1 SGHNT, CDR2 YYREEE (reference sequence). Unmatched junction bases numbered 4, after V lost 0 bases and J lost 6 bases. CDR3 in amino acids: CASSLGTGGGDEKLFF. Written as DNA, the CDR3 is TGTGCCAGCAGCTTGGGGACAGGGGGCGGAGATGAAAAACTGTTTTTT.

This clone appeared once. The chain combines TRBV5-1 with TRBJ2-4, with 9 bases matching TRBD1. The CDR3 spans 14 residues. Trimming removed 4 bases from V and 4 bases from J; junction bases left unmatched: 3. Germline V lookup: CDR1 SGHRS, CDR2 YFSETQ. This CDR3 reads CASSEDRGKNIQYF. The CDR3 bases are TGCGCCAGCAGCGAGGACAGGGGTAAAAACATTCAGTACTTC.

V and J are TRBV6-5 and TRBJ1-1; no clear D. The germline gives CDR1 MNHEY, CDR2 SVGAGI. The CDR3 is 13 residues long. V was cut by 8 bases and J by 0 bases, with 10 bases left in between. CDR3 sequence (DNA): TGTGCCAGCCAGGTCGGCATGAACACTGAAGCTTTCTTT. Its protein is CASQVGMNTEAFF.

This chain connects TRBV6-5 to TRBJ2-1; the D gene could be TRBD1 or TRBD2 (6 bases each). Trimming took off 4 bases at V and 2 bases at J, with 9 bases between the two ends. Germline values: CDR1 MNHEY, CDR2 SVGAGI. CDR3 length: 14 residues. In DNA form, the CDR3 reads TGTGCCAGCAGTTTAGGGGGGCCCTACAATGAGCAGTTCTTC. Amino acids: CASSLGGPYNEQFF.

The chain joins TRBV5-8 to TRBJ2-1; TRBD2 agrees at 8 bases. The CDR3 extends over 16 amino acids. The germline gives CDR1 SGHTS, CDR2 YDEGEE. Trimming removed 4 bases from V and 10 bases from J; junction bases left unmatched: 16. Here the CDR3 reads CASSHTSSGPSPEQFF. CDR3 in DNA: TGTGCCAGCAGCCACACATCTAGCGGGCCCTCACCAGAGCAGTTCTTC.

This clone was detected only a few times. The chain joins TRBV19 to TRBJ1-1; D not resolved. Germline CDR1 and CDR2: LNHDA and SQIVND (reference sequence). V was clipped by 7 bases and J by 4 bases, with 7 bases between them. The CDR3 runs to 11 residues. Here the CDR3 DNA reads TGTGCCAGTACTGAGGGCACTGAAGCTTTCTTT. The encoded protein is CASTEGTEAFF.

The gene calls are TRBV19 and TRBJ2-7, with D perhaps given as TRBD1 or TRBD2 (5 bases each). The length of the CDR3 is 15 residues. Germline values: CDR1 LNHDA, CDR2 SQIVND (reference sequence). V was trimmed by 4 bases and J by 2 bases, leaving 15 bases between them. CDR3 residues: CASSKRGPLPYEQYF. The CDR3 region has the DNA TGTGCCAGTAGTAAACGGGGACCTCTCCCCTACGAGCAGTACTTC. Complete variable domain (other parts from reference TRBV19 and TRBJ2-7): DGGITQSPKYLFRKEGQNVTLSCEQNLNHDAMYWYRQDPGQGLRLIYYSQIVNDFQKGDIAEGYSVSREKKESFPLTVTSAQKNPTAFYLCASSKRGPLPYEQYFGPGTRLTVT.

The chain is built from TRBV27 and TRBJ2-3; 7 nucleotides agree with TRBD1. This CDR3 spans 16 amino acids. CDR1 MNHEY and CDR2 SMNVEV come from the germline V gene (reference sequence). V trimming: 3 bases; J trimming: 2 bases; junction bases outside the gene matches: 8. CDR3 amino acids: CASSFRDSSYTDTQYF. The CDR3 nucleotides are TGTGCCAGCAGTTTCCGGGACAGCTCCTACACAGATACGCAGTATTTT.

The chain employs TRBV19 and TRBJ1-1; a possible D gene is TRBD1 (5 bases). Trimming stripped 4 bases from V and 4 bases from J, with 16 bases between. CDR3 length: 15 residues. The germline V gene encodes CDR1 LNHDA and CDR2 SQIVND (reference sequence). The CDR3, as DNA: TGTGCCAGTAGTACTCTTCCCGGGGACCGCACTGAAGCTTTCTTT. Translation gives CASSTLPGDRTEAFF.

The CDR3 DNA follows: TGTGCCAGCAGCCCTAGGGGGACAGGGCAGGAGGGCTACACCTTC. The encoded protein is CASSPRGTGQEGYTF. The chain joins TRBV11-2 to TRBJ1-2; 9 nucleotides line up with TRBD1. Germline V gene data show CDR1 as SGHAT and CDR2 as FQNNGV. This CDR3 spans 15 amino acids. With V trimmed by 5 bases and J by 8 bases, 12 bases remained unmatched.

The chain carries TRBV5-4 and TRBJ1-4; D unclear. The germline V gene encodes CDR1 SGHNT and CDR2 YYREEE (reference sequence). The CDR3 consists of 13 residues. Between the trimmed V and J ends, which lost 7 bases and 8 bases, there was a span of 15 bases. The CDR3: CASGDRAHEKLFF. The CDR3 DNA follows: TGTGCCAGCGGTGATCGGGCTCACGAAAAACTGTTTTTT.

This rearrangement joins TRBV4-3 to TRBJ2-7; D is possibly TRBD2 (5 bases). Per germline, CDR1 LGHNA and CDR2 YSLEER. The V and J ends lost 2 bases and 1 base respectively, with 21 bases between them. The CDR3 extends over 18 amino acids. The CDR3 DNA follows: TGCGCCAGCAGCCAATCTATAAAGGACCCCCGGAGGTCCTACGAGCAGTACTTC. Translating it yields CASSQSIKDPRRSYEQYF.

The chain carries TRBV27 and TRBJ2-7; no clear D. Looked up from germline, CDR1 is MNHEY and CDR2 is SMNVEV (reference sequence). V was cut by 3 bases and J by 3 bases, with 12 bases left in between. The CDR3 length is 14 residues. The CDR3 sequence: CASSFRSSHYEQYF. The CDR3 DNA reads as TGTGCCAGCAGTTTTAGATCGTCCCACTACGAGCAGTACTTC.

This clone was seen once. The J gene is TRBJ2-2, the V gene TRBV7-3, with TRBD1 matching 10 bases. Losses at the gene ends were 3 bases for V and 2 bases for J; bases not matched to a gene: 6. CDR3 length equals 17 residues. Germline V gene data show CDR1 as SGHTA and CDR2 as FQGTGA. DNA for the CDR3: TGTGCCAGCAGCTTGCTCGACAGGGGGCCCAACACCGGGGAGCTGTTTTTT. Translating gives CASSLLDRGPNTGELFF.

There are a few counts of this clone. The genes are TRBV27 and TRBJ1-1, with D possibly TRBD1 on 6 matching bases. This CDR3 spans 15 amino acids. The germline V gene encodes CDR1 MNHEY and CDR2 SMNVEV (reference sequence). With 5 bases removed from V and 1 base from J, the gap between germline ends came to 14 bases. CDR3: CASSVRGVGNTEAFF. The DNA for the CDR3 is TGTGCCAGCAGTGTCAGGGGAGTAGGGAACACTGAAGCTTTCTTT.

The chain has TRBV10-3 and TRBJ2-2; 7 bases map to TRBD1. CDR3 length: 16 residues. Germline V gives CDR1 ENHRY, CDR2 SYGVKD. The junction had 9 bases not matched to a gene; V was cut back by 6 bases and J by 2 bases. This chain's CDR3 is CAISRNRDSNTGELFF. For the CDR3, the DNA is TGTGCCATCAGCCGAAACCGGGACAGCAACACCGGGGAGCTGTTTTTT.

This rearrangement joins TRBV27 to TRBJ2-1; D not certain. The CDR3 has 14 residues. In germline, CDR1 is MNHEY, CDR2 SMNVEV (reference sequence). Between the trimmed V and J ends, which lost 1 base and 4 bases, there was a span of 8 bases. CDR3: CASSLLRNYNEQFF. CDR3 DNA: TGTGCCAGCAGTTTATTAAGGAATTACAATGAGCAGTTCTTC.